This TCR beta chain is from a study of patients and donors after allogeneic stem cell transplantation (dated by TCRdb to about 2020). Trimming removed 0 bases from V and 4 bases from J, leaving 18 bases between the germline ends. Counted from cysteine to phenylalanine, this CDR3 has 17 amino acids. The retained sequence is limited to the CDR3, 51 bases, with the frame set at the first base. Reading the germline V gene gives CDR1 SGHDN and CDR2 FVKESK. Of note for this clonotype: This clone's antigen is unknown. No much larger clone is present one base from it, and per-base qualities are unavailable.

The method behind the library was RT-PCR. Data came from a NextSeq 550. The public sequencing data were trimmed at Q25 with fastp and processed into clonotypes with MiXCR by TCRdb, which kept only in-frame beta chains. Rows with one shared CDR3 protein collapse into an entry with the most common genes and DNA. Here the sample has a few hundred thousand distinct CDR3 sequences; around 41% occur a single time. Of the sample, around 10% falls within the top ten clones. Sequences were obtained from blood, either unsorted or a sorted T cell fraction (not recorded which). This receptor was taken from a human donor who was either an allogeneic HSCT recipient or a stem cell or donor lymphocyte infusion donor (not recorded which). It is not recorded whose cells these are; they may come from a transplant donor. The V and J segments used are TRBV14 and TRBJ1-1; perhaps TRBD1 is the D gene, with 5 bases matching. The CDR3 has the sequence CASSQDGGIARSTEAFF. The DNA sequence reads TGTGCCAGCAGCCAAGATGGGGGAATAGCAAGGAGCACTGAAGCTTTCTTT.